A selection of T cell receptor beta chains follows, all from one sample in a study of shared clonotypes between healthy human individuals. Here immunoSEQ multiplex PCR was the method, and the copy in TCRdb shows in-frame clones only, minus some. The table records 2,100,000 or so clones, around 95% of them present only once. The sequenced sample was naive CD4+ T cells sorted from blood. The receptors originated from a man aged 18 to 30 in good health. Both conserved end residues are part of each CDR3. The D gene is left open where the match is weak. The size field is filled for only some rows; it gives once, few, many or a size class.

TRBD1 NA TRBJ1-3 TRBV4-2 CASSEHRDRGSGNTIYF TGTGCCAGCAGCGAGCACCGGGACAGGGGATCAGGAAACACCATATATTTT
NA NA TRBJ1-5 TRBV2 CASTDRSYYSNQPQHF TGTGCCAGCACTGACAGGTCCTACTATAGCAATCAGCCCCAGCATTTT
NA once TRBJ2-2 TRBV7-9 CASSLSLGFTGELFF TGTGCCAGCAGCTTATCACTGGGCTTTACCGGGGAGCTGTTTTTT
NA once TRBJ1-1 TRBV6-1 CASIPGGANTEAFF TGTGCCAGCATCCCGGGGGGGGCGAACACTGAAGCTTTCTTT
TRBD1 NA TRBJ1-2 TRBV6-5 CASSRTTGGGGYTF TGTGCCAGCAGTAGAACGACAGGGGGCGGCGGCTACACCTTC
NA NA TRBJ2-2 TRBV18 CASSPGEQGPGELFF TGTGCCAGCTCACCTGGAGAACAGGGTCCCGGGGAGCTGTTTTTT
NA few TRBJ2-5 TRBV5-4 CASSFGLLETQYF TGTGCCAGCAGCTTTGGACTCCTAGAGACCCAGTACTTC
NA NA TRBJ1-4 TRBV6-5 CASSRRDNEKLFF TGTGCCAGCAGCAGGAGGGATAATGAAAAACTGTTTTTT
NA once TRBJ1-4 TRBV7-9 CASSLFSGTNEKLFF TGTGCCAGCAGCCTCTTTTCGGGTACTAATGAAAAACTGTTTTTT
TRBD1 NA TRBJ1-5 TRBV7-8 CASSQGTGIYQPQHF TGTGCCAGCAGCCAAGGGACAGGAATATATCAGCCCCAGCATTTT
NA few TRBJ2-1 TRBV20-1 CSASSVGLQFF TGCAGTGCTTCTTCGGTGGGGCTACAGTTCTTC
TRBD2 NA TRBJ2-7 TRBV6-5 CASKRGDEQYF TGTGCCAGCAAACGGGGGGACGAGCAGTACTTC
TRBD2 NA TRBJ2-7 TRBV15 CATSRDNRGEYEQYF TGTGCCACCAGCAGAGATAATCGGGGGGAGTACGAGCAGTACTTC
TRBD2 NA TRBJ2-3 TRBV5-1 CASSLASGSKDTQYF TGCGCCAGCAGCCTGGCTAGCGGGAGTAAGGATACGCAGTATTTT
TRBD1 NA TRBJ1-4 TRBV5-1 CASSSGGASNEKLFF TGCGCCAGCAGCTCAGGGGGCGCTTCTAATGAAAAACTGTTTTTT
NA NA TRBJ2-5 TRBV19 CASSTTGPKETQYF TGTGCCAGTAGTACGACCGGGCCAAAAGAGACCCAGTACTTC
NA NA TRBJ1-5 TRBV30 CAWSGPPYTSNQPQHF TGTGCCTGGAGTGGGCCCCCTTACACCAGCAATCAGCCCCAGCATTTT
NA NA TRBJ2-7 TRBV4-3 CASSLSAASSYEQYF TGCGCCAGCAGCCTTTCGGCGGCAAGCTCCTACGAGCAGTACTTC
NA NA TRBJ1-4 TRBV7-9 CASSRVAWQSELFF TGTGCCAGCAGCCGAGTGGCTTGGCAGTCAGAACTGTTTTTT
NA NA TRBJ1-4 TRBV19 CASSFGAEKLFF TGTGCCAGTAGTTTTGGGGCTGAAAAACTGTTTTTT
TRBD1 NA TRBJ2-7 TRBV28 CASIQGQGIPLHYYEQYF TGTGCCAGCATCCAGGGACAGGGGATCCCTCTTCACTACTACGAGCAGTACTTC
TRBD1 NA TRBJ1-3 TRBV30 CAWSTTGSGNTIYF TGTGCCTGGAGTACGACAGGGTCTGGAAACACCATATATTTT
NA NA TRBJ2-3 TRBV5-1 CASSLNEVGGPGDTQYF TGCGCCAGCAGCCTCAATGAGGTGGGGGGGCCTGGAGATACGCAGTATTTT
NA NA TRBJ1-1 TRBV5-4 CASSPGLQGNTEAFF TGTGCCAGCAGCCCCGGCTTGCAGGGCAACACTGAAGCTTTCTTT
TRBD1 once TRBJ1-4 TRBV10-3 CAISLGQGSEKLFF TGTGCCATCAGTTTAGGACAGGGTAGCGAAAAACTGTTTTTT